Following are 29 T cell receptor beta chains from one sample sequenced in a study of shared clonotypes between healthy human individuals. The protocol was immunoSEQ multiplex PCR, while the TCRdb copy is restricted to in-frame clones and leaves out a portion. The sample consists of approximately 2.5 million clones, around 94% of them appearing once. Sequencing input: naive CD4+ T cells sorted from blood. Sample subset: CD45RA+ positively selected. All receptors derive from a man younger than 35 in good health.

This chain joins TRBV4-3 and TRBJ2-7; D uncertain. This CDR3 spans 15 amino acids. Germline V gives CDR1 LGHNA, CDR2 YSLEER. V lost 0 bases and J lost 4, with 13 bases in between. This CDR3 is CASSQDIATKYEQYF. In DNA, the CDR3 is TGCGCCAGCAGCCAAGATATCGCCACCAAGTACGAGCAGTACTTC.

The chain links TRBV19 to TRBJ1-2; D remains unclear. Germline V gives CDR1 LNHDA, CDR2 SQIVND (reference sequence). This CDR3 is built from 15 residues. V was pared by 3 bases and J by 0 bases, with 11 bases between. DNA of the CDR3: TGTGCCAGTAGTATTGCCCTCTTGGCTAACTATGGCTACACCTTC. Its translation: CASSIALLANYGYTF.

CDR3 amino acids: CALNKEGLAHNEQFF. The CDR3 DNA sequence: TGTGCCTTGAATAAAGAGGGACTAGCCCACAATGAGCAGTTCTTC. The gene calls are TRBV30 and TRBJ2-1, with TRBD2 matching over 9 bases. There are 15 residues in the CDR3. The germline V gene has CDR1 GTSNPN and CDR2 SVGIG (reference sequence). The junction had 12 bases not matched to a gene; V was cut back by 7 bases and J by 5 bases.

The chain links TRBV2 to TRBJ1-5; no definite D call. The CDR3 is made up of 16 amino acids. The ends were cut back, 3 bases at V and 1 base at J, with 13 bases in the middle. In germline, CDR1 is SNHLY, CDR2 FYNNEI. In DNA form, the CDR3 reads TGTGCCAGCAGTGAGGAAGGAAGTCTCAGCAATCAGCCCCAGCATTTT. It specifies CASSEEGSLSNQPQHF.

This chain connects TRBV28 to TRBJ2-7; D perhaps matches TRBD1 (6 bases). Germline CDR1 MDHEN, CDR2 SYDVKM. The CDR3 runs 15 residues. The germline V and J ends were trimmed by 6 bases and 1 base, with 16 bases remaining between them. The CDR3 DNA follows: TGTGCCAGCAGCTCCCTAAGTAGGGGGTCCTACGAGCAGTACTTC. The encoded protein is CASSSLSRGSYEQYF. Supplemented by reference TRBV28 and TRBJ2-7, the full variable domain reads DVKVTQSSRYLVKRTGEKVFLECVQDMDHENMFWYRQDPGLGLRLIYFSYDVKMKEKGDIPEGYSVSREKKERFSLILESASTNQTSMYLCASSSLSRGSYEQYFGPGTRLTVT.

The chain carries TRBV6-6 and TRBJ2-3; a weak D match, TRBD2 (6 bases). V was clipped by 7 bases and J by 4 bases, with 12 bases between them. Germline CDR1 reads MNHNY; CDR2 reads SVGAGI (reference sequence). The length of the CDR3 is 13 residues. The CDR3 loop is CASKGRDSDTQYF. The CDR3 bases are TGTGCCAGCAAAGGAAGGGACTCAGATACGCAGTATTTT.

About this clone: Other DNA sequences from this sample encode an identical CDR3 as well. This chain connects TRBV10-3 to TRBJ2-5; D is possibly TRBD1 or TRBD2 (5 bases each). V lost 0 bases and J lost 4, with 9 bases in between. The V gene's germline CDR1 is ENHRY and CDR2 SYGVKD. This CDR3 region has 14 residues. The CDR3 DNA reads TGTGCCATCAGTGAGTCCACAGGAGGAGAGACCCAGTACTTC. The encoded protein is CAISESTGGETQYF.

The V call is TRBV5-4, the J call TRBJ2-3; weak D call: TRBD1 (5 bases). Germline V CDR1 and CDR2: SGHNT, YYREEE (reference sequence). Between the trimmed V and J ends, which lost 1 base and 4 bases, there was a span of 10 bases. The CDR3 sequence is 14 residues long. The CDR3 loop reads CASSLLGAPDTQYF. The CDR3 bases are TGTGCCAGCAGCTTGCTAGGGGCCCCAGATACGCAGTATTTT.

The rearrangement links TRBV5-4 to TRBJ2-1; D may be TRBD1 or TRBD2 (5 bases each). Germline CDR1 and CDR2: SGHNT and YYREEE (reference sequence). The CDR3 has 15 residues. The ends were cut back, 7 bases at V and 2 bases at J, with 16 bases in the middle. The CDR3 DNA follows: TGTGCCAGCTCCCCTGGGGGTGGGGCCTACAATGAGCAGTTCTTC. Translating it yields CASSPGGGAYNEQFF.

The chain has TRBV4-3 and TRBJ2-1; 15 nucleotides align to TRBD2. Trimming at V came to 1 base and at J to 7 bases, leaving 5 bases not matched to a gene. Looked up from germline, CDR1 is LGHNA and CDR2 is YSLEER. CDR3 length: 17 amino acids. As DNA, the CDR3 is TGCGCCAGCAGCCAAGTTTCCGGGACTAGCGGGAGGAATGAGCAGTTCTTC. Translating gives CASSQVSGTSGRNEQFF.

The sample holds one count of this clone. The chain couples TRBV30 to TRBJ2-5, with TRBD2 as a possible D gene (6 bases). The V end lost 3 bases, the J end lost 11 bases, and 16 bases lay between the germline ends. The CDR3 is 12 residues long. CDR1 is GTSNPN and CDR2 is SVGIG in the germline V gene (reference sequence). CDR3 bases: TGTGCCTGGAGACCATTTACGGGGGAGCAGTACTTC. Its protein is CAWRPFTGEQYF.

Here the CDR3 reads CASSSTSGGIYEQYF. CDR3 in DNA: TGTGCCAGTAGTTCTACTAGCGGGGGGATCTACGAGCAGTACTTC. The chain carries TRBV19 and TRBJ2-7, with TRBD2 matching over 12 bases. The CDR3 is 15 amino acids. The germline V gene has CDR1 LNHDA and CDR2 SQIVND (reference sequence). Germline trimming cut 5 bases from V and 3 bases from J; bases unmatched to any gene: 5.

The chain links TRBV27 to TRBJ2-7, with D maybe TRBD1 (7 bases). This CDR3 is built from 12 residues. Germline CDR1 MNHEY, CDR2 SMNVEV (reference sequence). The V and J ends lost 5 bases and 9 bases respectively, with 14 bases between them. The CDR3 DNA sequence: TGTGCCAGCAGTGGCCGACAGGGAGGGCAGTACTTC. Amino acid sequence: CASSGRQGGQYF.

As DNA, the CDR3 is TGTGCCAGCAGCATAGGACAGGGGACGAGCGAGCAGTACTTC. Translation: CASSIGQGTSEQYF. This chain connects TRBV5-4 to TRBJ2-7; 9 nucleotides line up with TRBD1. This CDR3 is 14 amino acids long. V lost 4 bases and J lost 6; bases outside the gene matches: 8. Germline V gene sequence: CDR1 SGHNT, CDR2 YYREEE (reference sequence).

The rearrangement uses TRBV14 and TRBJ2-7; possibly TRBD1 or TRBD2 for D (5 bases each). The V end lost 4 bases, the J end lost 2 bases, and 12 bases lay between the germline ends. This CDR3 contains 14 residues. Germline V lookup: CDR1 SGHDN, CDR2 FVKESK. CDR3 coding DNA: TGTGCCAGCAGCCGGAGGACATCAACCTACGAGCAGTACTTC. Encoded protein: CASSRRTSTYEQYF.

This clone was detected once. This chain connects TRBV5-4 to TRBJ2-5; D unclear. The CDR3 length is 12 residues. Trimming shortened V by 4 bases and J by 7 bases, and 11 bases separated the two germline ends. In germline, CDR1 is SGHNT, CDR2 YYREEE (reference sequence). The CDR3: CASSLPLGTQYF. The CDR3 region has the DNA TGTGCCAGCAGCCTTCCCCTTGGGACCCAGTACTTC.

This chain uses TRBV6-1 with TRBJ2-5, with TRBD2 identical over 10 bases. Trimming removed 6 bases from V and 4 bases from J; junction bases left unmatched: 8. CDR1 and CDR2 from the germline V gene are MNHNS and SASEGT. The CDR3 consists of 15 residues. CDR3 residues: CASSRSRLAGETQYF. CDR3 DNA: TGTGCCAGCAGCCGATCCCGACTAGCGGGAGAGACCCAGTACTTC.

The rearrangement uses TRBV10-2 and TRBJ1-6; D call uncertain. The CDR3 is made up of 16 amino acids. CDR1 is WSHSY and CDR2 is SAAADI in the germline V gene. With 7 bases removed from V and 8 bases from J, the gap between germline ends came to 21 bases. The CDR3 bases are TGCGCCAGCACTCGCGGCGGGGTCGGTGTTGATTCACCCCTCCACTTT. Protein sequence: CASTRGGVGVDSPLHF.

The chain couples TRBV18 to TRBJ2-7, with D possibly TRBD2 on 5 matching bases. Germline V lookup: CDR1 KGHSH, CDR2 LQKENI. The CDR3 loop spans 15 amino acids. The V end lost 3 bases, the J end lost 1 base, and 13 bases lay between the germline ends. The CDR3 DNA sequence: TGTGCCAGCTCACCCAACCCCTCGGGGTCCTACGAGCAGTACTTC. It yields the protein CASSPNPSGSYEQYF.

J is TRBJ1-6 and V is TRBV11-2; TRBD1 agrees at 11 bases. This CDR3 spans 14 amino acids. Germline-derived CDR1 and CDR2 are SGHAT and FQNNGV. The V gene end was trimmed by 5 bases and the J gene end by 8 bases; junction bases not matched to a gene: 2. The CDR3 reads CASSRGQGDSPLHF. In nucleotides, the CDR3 is TGTGCCAGCAGCCGGGGACAGGGGGATTCACCCCTCCACTTT.

The chain couples TRBV28 to TRBJ2-1; tentative D call: TRBD2 (5 bases). The CDR3 sequence is 15 residues long. V was shortened by 11 bases and J by 0 bases, with 17 bases between the two germline ends. Germline CDR1 reads MDHEN; CDR2 reads SYDVKM. CDR3 DNA: TGTGCCGGAAGAAAGGCCCGGGGCTCCTACAATGAGCAGTTCTTC. Its translation is CAGRKARGSYNEQFF.

The rearrangement links TRBV6-1 to TRBJ1-1, with unresolved D. V lost 7 bases to trimming and J lost 0 bases, with 15 bases between them. Germline CDR1 and CDR2: MNHNS and SASEGT. The CDR3 is made up of 15 amino acids. The CDR3: CASIGEGGMNTEAFF. The CDR3 DNA sequence: TGTGCCAGCATTGGGGAAGGTGGGATGAACACTGAAGCTTTCTTT.

The chain links TRBV11-2 to TRBJ2-5, with a tentative D call TRBD1 (6 bases). Germline CDR1 SGHAT, CDR2 FQNNGV. This CDR3 has 15 residues. Trimming pared 10 bases from V and 0 bases from J, leaving 18 bases between. The CDR3 DNA reads as TGTGCCACCCGGTGGGCAGGGGCCGACCAAGAGACCCAGTACTTC. Residues: CATRWAGADQETQYF. The whole variable domain, filled in from reference TRBV11-2 and TRBJ2-5, reads EAGVAQSPRYKIIEKRQSVAFWCNPISGHATLYWYQQILGQGPKLLIQFQNNGVVDDSQLPKDRFSAERLKGVDSTLKIQPAKLEDSAVYLCATRWAGADQETQYFGPGTRLLVL.

Remarks on this clone: Other DNA sequences in this specimen translate into the identical CDR3. J is TRBJ2-5 and V is TRBV19; TRBD1 matches 7 bases. The CDR3 covers 12 residues. Germline V gives CDR1 LNHDA, CDR2 SQIVND (reference sequence). Losses at the gene ends were 5 bases for V and 4 bases for J; bases not matched to a gene: 1. This chain's CDR3 is CASSSGGETQYF. The CDR3 DNA sequence: TGTGCCAGTAGTTCAGGGGGAGAGACCCAGTACTTC.

The J gene is TRBJ1-5, the V gene TRBV19, with D maybe TRBD1 (6 bases). The CDR3 spans 16 residues. Trimming removed 3 bases from V and 2 bases from J, with 14 bases in between. Germline V gene sequence: CDR1 LNHDA, CDR2 SQIVND (reference sequence). The CDR3 nucleotides read TGTGCCAGTAGTATGTATACGGGGGGCCGCAATCAGCCCCAGCATTTT. The encoded protein is CASSMYTGGRNQPQHF.

Turning to this clone: Other DNA sequences in the sample encode the same CDR3. The chain combines TRBV18 with TRBJ2-2; 11 nucleotides align to TRBD1. J gave up 5 bases and V 1 base, and 0 bases lay outside the gene matches. The length of the CDR3 is 15 residues. The germline gives CDR1 KGHSH, CDR2 LQKENI. CDR3 loop: CASSPRDRGTGELFF. The CDR3 DNA sequence: TGTGCCAGCTCACCACGGGACAGGGGGACCGGGGAGCTGTTTTTT.

This chain links TRBV5-1 with TRBJ2-1; TRBD1 is a possible D gene (8 bases). Per germline, CDR1 SGHRS and CDR2 YFSETQ. The CDR3 is 17 residues long. Trimming shortened V by 0 bases and J by 3 bases, and 16 bases separated the two germline ends. The CDR3 DNA reads TGCGCCAGCAGCTTGGACGACAGGGGAGGGCTCTACAATGAGCAGTTCTTC. Amino acid sequence: CASSLDDRGGLYNEQFF. Together with reference TRBV5-1 and TRBJ2-1, the CDR3 gives the full variable domain: KAGVTQTPRYLIKTRGQQVTLSCSPISGHRSVSWYQQTPGQGLQFLFEYFSETQRNKGNFPGRFSGRQFSNSRSEMNVSTLELGDSALYLCASSLDDRGGLYNEQFFGPGTRLTVL.

The J gene is TRBJ2-7, the V gene TRBV11-2; a weak D match, TRBD1 (6 bases). The CDR3 runs to 14 residues. CDR1 and CDR2 (germline): SGHAT, FQNNGV. Trimming stripped 1 base from V and 2 bases from J, with 9 bases between. The CDR3 is CASSLVTGTYEQYF. CDR3 DNA sequence: TGTGCCAGCAGCTTAGTAACAGGGACCTACGAGCAGTACTTC.

The CDR3 region has the DNA TGCGCCAGCAGCTTGGTCACAGGGGGCGAGTACGAGCAGTACTTC. Protein: CASSLVTGGEYEQYF. The V gene is TRBV5-1, the J gene TRBJ2-7, with 9 bases that match TRBD1. CDR3 length equals 15 residues. Losses at the gene ends were 0 bases for V and 4 bases for J; bases not matched to a gene: 5. CDR1 and CDR2 (germline): SGHRS, YFSETQ.